A single TCR beta chain is shown here with its context. Patients at the Seattle site were enrolled during active infection and followed longitudinally. Libraries were prepared by immunoSEQ multiplex PCR; TCRdb keeps only in-frame clonotypes and omits some of them. This sample carries more than 350,000 clones, 87% of them seen once, and the ten largest clones take more than 9%. The data were obtained in a study of blood T cell repertoires in COVID-19. Study summary: There were acute and convalescent COVID-19 samples, and they came from the United States, Italy and Spain. PBMCs, B-cell-depleted T cells, or T cells provided the cDNA or gDNA that made up the material.

The sequencing input was peripheral blood. The source of this sequence is a woman aged 25 to 39 with COVID-19, enrolled during active disease.

The CDR3 nucleotides are TGTGCCATCAGTGAGTCGGGAGACAACTATGGCTACACCTTC. Translated: CAISESGDNYGYTF. The chain carries TRBV10-3 and TRBJ1-2; unclear D gene. Trimming removed 0 bases at V and 2 bases at J, with 7 bases between. Germline values: CDR1 ENHRY, CDR2 SYGVKD. The CDR3 consists of 14 residues.